This T cell receptor beta chain was retrieved from a study of identical twins. Study-wide findings and caveats: Weaker excess twin sharing was observed in beta out-of-frame sequences.

A few counts support this clonotype. The antigen is undetermined. TCRdb recomputed calls from the 5' RACE reads with MiXCR, one row per CDR3 protein. Among approximately 670,000 distinct CDR3 sequences listed, roughly 6% were seen once. This CDR3 is 13 amino acids long. Germline V gives CDR1 SEHNR, CDR2 FQNEAQ (reference sequence). Sample: naive T cells sorted from blood. This receptor was obtained from a man in his late teens or twenties in good health. V is TRBV7-9 and J is TRBJ2-7; TRBD1 matches at 8 bases. DNA of the CDR3: TGTGCCAGCAGCATAGCCAACAGGGGGGAGCAGTACGTC. Translated, it gives CASSIANRGEQYV.